The clone carrying this TCR beta chain was seen only once. This sample stems from a study of PD-L1 blockade in urothelial cancer. Study as a whole: In the mid-2010s, patients got going on atezolizumab, taking 1,200 mg intravenously every 3 weeks. Bladder-origin urothelial cancer in males covered twenty-five of 29 patients.

TCRdb keeps only in-frame clones here, not all; method: immunoSEQ multiplex PCR. The sample carries approximately 50,000 clones, about 85% recorded once. The sequence came from a man in his 60s with urothelial cancer. The sample in question was PBMCs, obtained around atezolizumab (anti-PD-L1) treatment.

CDR3 sequence reads: CASSRDTTEQYF. CDR3 nucleotides: TGTGCCAGCAGTCGGGACACTACCGAGCAGTACTTC. This chain joins TRBV7-8 and TRBJ2-7; possible D gene TRBD1, 6 bases. The CDR3 has 12 amino acids. Germline V gene sequence: CDR1 SGHVS, CDR2 FQNEAQ. Trimming left V 6 bases short and J 6 bases short, with 12 bases between.